This section outlines one T cell receptor beta chain sequence together with its context. Antigen: not known. This sample was included in a study of beta chain features in type 1 diabetes. General observations from the study: TCRB CDR3s from Type 1 diabetes patients were moderately but significantly shorter in all four CD4+ subsets. Amplification by PCR could prefer shorter templates, with the same effect in patients and controls.

Based on CD45RO/CCR7/CD25/CD127/CD95/CD27, CD4+ regulatory, stem cell-like memory, naive and central memory cells were sorted. TCRB transcripts that were expressed got sequenced, as all of the isolated RNA had been reverse transcribed. TCRdb's copy holds only in-frame clones and misses some; the assay was immunoSEQ multiplex PCR. The sample lists about 160,000 clones; about 8.5% were seen once. This receptor was identified in a young man in good health. Sequenced sample: central memory CD4+ T cells from blood.

CDR3 sequence reads: CASSLDTPSPLHF. In nucleotides, the CDR3 is TGTGCCAGCAGCTTGGACACCCCCTCACCCCTCCACTTT. V gene TRBV7-9 combines with J gene TRBJ1-6; D is possibly TRBD1 (5 bases). V lost 3 bases to trimming and J lost 10 bases, with 10 bases between them. This CDR3 is 13 amino acids long. Germline-derived CDR1 and CDR2 are SEHNR and FQNEAQ (reference sequence).